Listed below are T cell receptor beta chains from one sample, sequenced in a study of regulatory T cells in long-lasting Graves disease. TCRdb redid the calling of the multiplex PCR reads with MiXCR, one entry per CDR3 protein. The sample consists of 540,000 or so distinct CDR3 sequences, approximately 15% of them appearing once. A further study also used this sample, focusing on T cells in Graves' hyperthyroidism and ophthalmopathy.

Specimen: peripheral blood mononuclear cells (PBMCs), collected at new diagnosis, from a patient treated with antithyroid drugs. These receptors were collected from a man younger than 45 with Graves disease. Both conserved end residues are part of each CDR3. The D gene is left open where the match is weak. Size is omitted from some rows. Given values are once, few, many or a class for expanded clones.

TRBV5-1,TRBJ2-5,few,TRBD2,TGCGCCAGCAGCCGGCGGGGGTGGGAGACCCAGTACTTC,CASSRRGWETQYF
TRBV19,TRBJ2-7,NA,TRBD2,TGTGCCAGTAGTATGGGGCTAGCGGGGCCCTACGAGCAGTACTTC,CASSMGLAGPYEQYF
TRBV27,TRBJ2-7,NA,TRBD1,TGTGCCAGCAGTTCGGACAGGGGGCGCGCCTACGAGCAGTACTTC,CASSSDRGRAYEQYF
TRBV6-2/TRBV6-3,TRBJ2-1,many,NA,TGTGCCAGCAGTTACCAGACCATCCAGACCGGCGGCAATGAGCAGTTCTTC,CASSYQTIQTGGNEQFF
TRBV7-3,TRBJ1-1,many,TRBD1,TGTGCCAGCAGCTTATTTCCAGGGGGCAATAGTGAAGCTTTCTTT,CASSLFPGGNSEAFF
TRBV7-7,TRBJ2-1,few,NA,TGTGCTAGCAGCTTAGCTGGGACGGGAAATGAGCAGTTCTTC,CASSLAGTGNEQFF
TRBV30,TRBJ2-3,few,NA,TGTGCCTGGAGTCTACCTCGGGCAGGCACAGATACGCAGTATTTT,CAWSLPRAGTDTQYF
TRBV5-6,TRBJ2-7,many,NA,TGTGCCAGCAGCTCGGCCGCGGGGATCGGCGAGCAGTACTTC,CASSSAAGIGEQYF
TRBV9,TRBJ1-4,many,NA,TGTGCCAGCAGCGTAGGCGCAGGGCGTGAAAAACTGTTTTTT,CASSVGAGREKLFF
TRBV27,TRBJ1-5,NA,TRBD1,TGTGCCAGCAGTTTAGGGAAGGACAGGGGGCCCGGAGGGCCCCAGCATTTT,CASSLGKDRGPGGPQHF
TRBV12-3/TRBV12-4,TRBJ2-5,many,NA,TGTGCCAGCAGTTTGTGGGGGCGCCAAGAGACCCAGTACTTC,CASSLWGRQETQYF
TRBV29-1,TRBJ1-1,few,NA,TGCAGCGCTTTAAACACTGAAGCTTTCTTT,CSALNTEAFF
TRBV11-1,TRBJ2-5,many,NA,TGTGCCAGCAGCTACGGCACCGGGACACTCGCTGGGGAGACCCAGTACTTC,CASSYGTGTLAGETQYF
TRBV2,TRBJ1-2,many,NA,TGTGCCATTCCCTCGGGACGGCCGTCCAACGGCTACACCTTC,CAIPSGRPSNGYTF
TRBV14,TRBJ1-4,many,NA,TGTGCCAGCAGCCAGGGGTTTGGTGAAAAACTGTTTTTT,CASSQGFGEKLFF
TRBV4-2,TRBJ1-2,NA,TRBD1,TGTGCCAGCAGCCAAGTAACAGGGGGCTCTGACTACACCTTC,CASSQVTGGSDYTF
TRBV2,TRBJ2-5,NA,NA,TGTGCCAGCAGCAATCCTCCGGCACAAGAGACCCAGTACTTC,CASSNPPAQETQYF
TRBV9,TRBJ2-3,few,TRBD2,TGTGCCAGCAGCGTAACAAGCGGGAGGACAGATACGCAGTATTTT,CASSVTSGRTDTQYF
TRBV20-1,TRBJ2-1,many,NA,TGCAGTGCTAGAGAAGCCCGAGGGGATGAGCAGTTCTTC,CSAREARGDEQFF
TRBV29-1,TRBJ2-3,NA,TRBD2,TGCAGCCCAGGACTAGCTAGCACAGATACGCAGTATTTT,CSPGLASTDTQYF